This T cell receptor (beta chain) originates from a study of follicular helper T cells after annual influenza vaccination. Germline V gene data show CDR1 as SGHVS and CDR2 as FNYEAQ. Unmatched junction bases numbered 3, after V lost 3 bases and J lost 6 bases. The CDR3 has 14 residues. Clones were read by immunoSEQ multiplex PCR, and TCRdb kept only the in-frame ones, dropping some. The sample lists a few thousand clones; 82% were seen once. Time point denoted: 2014-2015 season, 7 days after vaccination. The sequencing here drew on CXCR5- memory CD4+ T cells sorted from blood, taken 7 days after influenza vaccination. The sequence was collected from an adult who received the influenza vaccine. The chain has TRBV7-6 and TRBJ2-2, with 8 bases fitting TRBD2. The CDR3 is CASSLGLVSGELFF. The CDR3 DNA reads as TGTGCCAGCAGCTTGGGACTAGTTTCCGGGGAGCTGTTTTTT.